The next 20 T cell receptor beta chains were all read from a single sample in a study of CD8 T cells in ankylosing spondylitis. Via MiXCR, TCRdb re-called the 5' RACE reads, giving one row per CDR3 protein. In the table there are some 300,000 distinct CDR3 sequences, around 20% of which are singletons. Material: blood, either unsorted or a sorted T cell fraction (not recorded which). The receptors here all came from a female donor with ankylosing spondylitis or in good health (not recorded which).

This chain joins TRBV18 and TRBJ2-5, with D possibly called TRBD1 or TRBD2 (5 bases each). Germline V gene lookup returns CDR1 KGHSH and CDR2 LQKENI. This CDR3 is 16 amino acids long. Trimming removed 0 bases from V and 5 bases from J, with 16 bases in between. The CDR3 is CASSPPRGMDGETQYF. DNA for the CDR3: TGTGCCAGCTCACCACCGAGGGGTATGGATGGGGAGACCCAGTACTTC.

V is TRBV4-3 and J is TRBJ2-3; TRBD1 matches 11 bases. V was pared by 0 bases and J by 4 bases, with 3 bases of the junction left unmatched. CDR3 length equals 16 residues. From germline, CDR1 is LGHNA and CDR2 YSLEER. The CDR3 protein is CASSQEGDRGADTQYF. The CDR3 DNA is TGCGCCAGCAGCCAAGAGGGGGACAGGGGGGCAGATACGCAGTATTTT.

This chain connects TRBV5-5 to TRBJ2-5; 11 bases match TRBD2. In germline, CDR1 is SGHKS, CDR2 YYEKEE (reference sequence). J was trimmed by 2 bases and V by 3 bases; bases with no gene match: 12. The CDR3 is 18 residues long. CDR3 in DNA: TGTGCCAGCAGCTCCCACCCTCCCACTAGCGGGAGACAAGAGACCCAGTACTTC. It codes for CASSSHPPTSGRQETQYF.

A few counts support this clonotype. The gene calls are TRBV4-3 and TRBJ1-1, with D perhaps TRBD1 (5 bases). Trimming removed 3 bases at V and 6 bases at J, with 14 bases between. The V gene's germline CDR1 is LGHNA and CDR2 YSLEER. This CDR3 has 14 residues. CDR3 amino acids: CASSQLGAGAEAFF. CDR3 nucleotides: TGCGCCAGCAGCCAGCTAGGGGCTGGGGCTGAAGCTTTCTTT.

The chain has TRBV5-1 and TRBJ2-5, with D perhaps assigned TRBD1 or TRBD2 (5 bases each). The CDR3 covers 14 residues. Looked up from germline, CDR1 is SGHRS and CDR2 is YFSETQ. V was cut by 4 bases and J by 7 bases, with 17 bases left in between. CDR3 residues: CASSVGTIARTQYF. DNA of the CDR3: TGCGCCAGCAGCGTTGGGACCATCGCGCGGACCCAGTACTTC.

This clonotype was counted only a few times. This chain joins TRBV5-1 and TRBJ1-1; unclear D gene. The CDR3 totals 13 residues. The germline V and J ends were trimmed by 0 bases and 6 bases, with 9 bases remaining between them. CDR1 and CDR2 from the germline V gene are SGHRS and YFSETQ. Here the CDR3 reads CASSLEVGPEAFF. The CDR3 DNA sequence: TGCGCCAGCAGCTTGGAGGTTGGCCCTGAAGCTTTCTTT.

The J gene is TRBJ2-1, the V gene TRBV12-3 or TRBV12-4; D might be TRBD2 (6 bases). The length of the CDR3 is 13 residues. Trimming pared 5 bases from V and 13 bases from J, leaving 18 bases between. The CDR3, as DNA: TGTGCCAGCAGTACCCGGGGGTCAACCCCCCAGTTCTTC. This encodes CASSTRGSTPQFF.

V usage is TRBV12-3 or TRBV12-4 and J usage is TRBJ1-5; no firm D call. V lost 6 bases to trimming and J lost 0 bases, with 6 bases between them. CDR3 length equals 13 residues. DNA of the CDR3: TGTGCCAGCAGGAGAGCTAGCAATCAGCCCCAGCATTTT. It specifies CASRRASNQPQHF.

The rearrangement uses TRBV5-4 and TRBJ2-1; 7 bases align to TRBD1. Trimming removed 4 bases from V and 3 bases from J; junction bases left unmatched: 4. This CDR3 has 14 amino acids. Germline CDR1 SGHNT, CDR2 YYREEE (reference sequence). The CDR3 sequence is CASSTGQSYNEQFF. The CDR3 DNA sequence: TGTGCCAGCAGCACGGGACAGAGCTACAATGAGCAGTTCTTC. Complete variable domain (other parts from reference TRBV5-4 and TRBJ2-1): ETGVTQSPTHLIKTRGQQVTLRCSSQSGHNTVSWYQQALGQGPQFIFQYYREEENGRGNFPPRFSGLQFPNYSSELNVNALELDDSALYLCASSTGQSYNEQFFGPGTRLTVL.

This rearrangement joins TRBV15 to TRBJ2-7; TRBD2 matches 10 bases. Germline CDR1 LNHNV, CDR2 YYDKDF (reference sequence). CDR3 length: 14 residues. V shed 2 bases and J 5 bases; nucleotides not matched to a gene: 3. The CDR3 DNA follows: TGTGCCACCAGCAGAATGGGACTAGCGAACGAGCAGTACTTC. Amino acids: CATSRMGLANEQYF.

This clonotype was seen ten or more times. One junction end disagrees with the germline gene, perhaps due to a read error. J is TRBJ1-5 and V is TRBV5-1; no clear D. The CDR3 sequence is 13 residues long. Germline V gives CDR1 SGHRS, CDR2 YFSETQ. The CDR3 here is CASSLASNQPQHF. The CDR3 DNA follows: TGTGCCAGCAGCTTAGCTAGCAATCAGCCCCAGCATTTT.

The CDR3 protein is CATYRGEGETQYF. For the CDR3, the DNA is TGTGCCACTTACCGGGGCGAGGGAGAGACCCAGTACTTC. V and J are TRBV10-3 and TRBJ2-5; D tentatively fits TRBD1 or TRBD2 (5 bases each). CDR1 is ENHRY, CDR2 SYGVKD, per germline. The CDR3 loop spans 13 amino acids. Trimming shortened V by 10 bases and J by 4 bases, and 16 bases separated the two germline ends.

The chain uses TRBV5-6 and TRBJ2-7, with D possibly matching TRBD2 (7 bases). Germline-derived CDR1 and CDR2 are SGHDT and YYEEEE. The V end lost 7 bases, the J end lost 1 base, and 12 bases lay between the germline ends. The CDR3 is 13 residues long. The CDR3 coding sequence is TGTGCCAGCGGGGGGGCTTCATCCTACGAGCAGTACTTC. As protein: CASGGASSYEQYF.

This clonotype is deemed medium-sized. The rearrangement joins TRBV29-1 to TRBJ2-7, with D perhaps matching TRBD1 or TRBD2 (5 bases each). The CDR3 is made up of 15 amino acids. V was shortened by 1 base and J by 7 bases, with 20 bases between the two germline ends. Germline V gene data show CDR1 as SQVTM and CDR2 as ANQGSEA. The CDR3 spells CSVEAYGRDGGEQYF. The CDR3 DNA reads as TGCAGCGTTGAAGCCTACGGACGGGACGGTGGGGAGCAGTACTTC.

A few counts support this clonotype. The genes are TRBV6-5 and TRBJ1-5; D is undetermined. The germline V gene has CDR1 MNHEY and CDR2 SVGAGI. Trimming removed 0 bases at V and 5 bases at J, with 8 bases between. This CDR3 is 14 amino acids long. The CDR3 sequence: CASSYSKGDQPQHF. The CDR3 DNA reads TGTGCCAGCAGTTACTCGAAGGGTGATCAGCCCCAGCATTTT.

The V and J genes are TRBV18 and TRBJ2-1; either TRBD1 or TRBD2 may fit D (6 bases each). There are 14 residues in the CDR3. With 3 bases removed from V and 9 bases from J, the gap between germline ends came to 15 bases. Germline assignment: CDR1 KGHSH and CDR2 LQKENI. CDR3 sequence (DNA): TGTGCCAGCTCACCCTCAAGGGGGGACGCTGAGCAGTTCTTC. It encodes CASSPSRGDAEQFF.

The rearrangement joins TRBV12-3 or TRBV12-4 to TRBJ2-5; TRBD1 matches at 8 bases. V was clipped by 4 bases and J by 4 bases; unmatched bases: 8. The CDR3 loop spans 15 amino acids. CDR3 coding DNA: TGTGCCAGCAGTTCAACAGGGGGATACCGAGAGACCCAGTACTTC. It is translated as CASSSTGGYRETQYF.

The chain is built from TRBV6-2 or TRBV6-3 and TRBJ2-6; tentatively, D is TRBD1 (5 bases). In germline, CDR1 is MNHEY, CDR2 SVGEGT. V was pared by 5 bases and J by 2 bases, with 7 bases between. The CDR3 loop spans 14 amino acids. The CDR3 sequence is CASSNRTGANVLTF. For the CDR3, the DNA is TGTGCCAGCAGTAACAGGACTGGGGCCAACGTCCTGACTTTC.

In its sample, this clonotype was seen a few times. V usage is TRBV20-1 and J usage is TRBJ2-1, with 7 bases lining up with TRBD2. V gave up 3 bases and J gave up 2 bases; unmatched junction bases: 1. This CDR3 comprises 13 residues. Germline CDR1 reads DFQATT; CDR2 reads SNEGSKA (reference sequence). CDR3 DNA sequence: TGCAGTGCTAGTACTAGCGCCTACAATGAGCAGTTCTTC. Residues: CSASTSAYNEQFF.

This clonotype was counted ten times or more. The chain uses TRBV7-9 and TRBJ1-1; 10 nucleotides line up with TRBD1. CDR1 and CDR2 from the germline V gene are SEHNR and FQNEAQ (reference sequence). V lost 5 bases and J lost 1; bases outside the gene matches: 1. The CDR3 consists of 14 residues. CDR3 sequence (DNA): TGTGCCAGCAGCCGACAGGGGGCGAACACTGAAGCTTTCTTT. Its translation: CASSRQGANTEAFF.